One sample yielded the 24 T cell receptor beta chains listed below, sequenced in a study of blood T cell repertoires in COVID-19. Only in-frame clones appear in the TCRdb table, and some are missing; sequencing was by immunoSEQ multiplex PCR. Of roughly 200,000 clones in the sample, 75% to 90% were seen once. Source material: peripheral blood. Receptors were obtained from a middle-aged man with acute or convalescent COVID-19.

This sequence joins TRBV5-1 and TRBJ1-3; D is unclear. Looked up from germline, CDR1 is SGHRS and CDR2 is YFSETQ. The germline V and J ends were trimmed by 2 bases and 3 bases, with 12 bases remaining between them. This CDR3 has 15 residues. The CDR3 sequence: CASSFVGVGGNTIYF. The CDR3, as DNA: TGCGCCAGCAGCTTTGTCGGGGTTGGTGGAAACACCATATATTTT.

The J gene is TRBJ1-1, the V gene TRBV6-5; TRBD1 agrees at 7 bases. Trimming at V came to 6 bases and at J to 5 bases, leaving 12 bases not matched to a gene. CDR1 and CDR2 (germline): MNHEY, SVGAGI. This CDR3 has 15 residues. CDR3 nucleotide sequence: TGTGCCAGCAGCCCAACGACAGGGATCGGGACTGAAGCTTTCTTT. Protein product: CASSPTTGIGTEAFF.

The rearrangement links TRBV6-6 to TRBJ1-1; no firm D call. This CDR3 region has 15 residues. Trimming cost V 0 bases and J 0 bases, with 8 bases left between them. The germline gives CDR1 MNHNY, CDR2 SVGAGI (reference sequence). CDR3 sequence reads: CASSYSSLVNTEAFF. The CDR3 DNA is TGTGCCAGCAGTTACTCGTCCCTAGTGAACACTGAAGCTTTCTTT.

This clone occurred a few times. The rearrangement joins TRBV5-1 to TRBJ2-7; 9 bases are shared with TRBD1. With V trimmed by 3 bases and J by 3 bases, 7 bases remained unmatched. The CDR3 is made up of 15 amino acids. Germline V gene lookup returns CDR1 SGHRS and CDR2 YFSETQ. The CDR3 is CASSSDRGGHYEQYF. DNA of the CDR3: TGCGCCAGCAGCTCGGACAGGGGCGGTCACTACGAGCAGTACTTC. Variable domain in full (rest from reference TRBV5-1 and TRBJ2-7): KAGVTQTPRYLIKTRGQQVTLSCSPISGHRSVSWYQQTPGQGLQFLFEYFSETQRNKGNFPGRFSGRQFSNSRSEMNVSTLELGDSALYLCASSSDRGGHYEQYFGPGTRLTVT.

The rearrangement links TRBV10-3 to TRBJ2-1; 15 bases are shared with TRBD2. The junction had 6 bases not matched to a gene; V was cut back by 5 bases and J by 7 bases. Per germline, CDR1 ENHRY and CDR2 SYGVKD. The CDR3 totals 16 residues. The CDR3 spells CAISPGTSGRWNEQFF. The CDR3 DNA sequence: TGTGCCATCAGTCCCGGGACTAGCGGGAGGTGGAATGAGCAGTTCTTC.

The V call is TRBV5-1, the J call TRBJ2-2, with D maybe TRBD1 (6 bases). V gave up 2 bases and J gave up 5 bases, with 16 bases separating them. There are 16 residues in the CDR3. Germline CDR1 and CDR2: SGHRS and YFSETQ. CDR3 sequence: CASSFKGETKTGELFF. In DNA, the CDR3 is TGCGCCAGCAGCTTTAAGGGGGAAACTAAGACCGGGGAGCTGTTTTTT.

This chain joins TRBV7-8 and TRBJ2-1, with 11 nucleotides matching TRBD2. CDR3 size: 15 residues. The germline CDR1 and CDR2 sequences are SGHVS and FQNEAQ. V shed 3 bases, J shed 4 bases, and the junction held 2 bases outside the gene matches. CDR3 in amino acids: CASSLGLAVYNEQFF. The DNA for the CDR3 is TGTGCCAGCAGCTTGGGACTAGCGGTTTACAATGAGCAGTTCTTC. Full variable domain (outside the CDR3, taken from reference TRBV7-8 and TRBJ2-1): GAGVSQSPRYKVAKRGQDVALRCDPISGHVSLFWYQQALGQGPEFLTYFQNEAQLDKSGLPSDRFFAERPEGSVSTLKIQRTQQEDSAVYLCASSLGLAVYNEQFFGPGTRLTVL.

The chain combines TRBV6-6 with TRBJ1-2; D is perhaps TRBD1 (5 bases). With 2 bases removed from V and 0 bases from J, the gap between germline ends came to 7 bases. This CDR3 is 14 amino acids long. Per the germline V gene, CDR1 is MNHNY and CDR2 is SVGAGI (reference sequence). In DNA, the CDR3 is TGTGCCAGCAGTTACGGCAGGGCTAACTATGGCTACACCTTC. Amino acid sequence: CASSYGRANYGYTF.

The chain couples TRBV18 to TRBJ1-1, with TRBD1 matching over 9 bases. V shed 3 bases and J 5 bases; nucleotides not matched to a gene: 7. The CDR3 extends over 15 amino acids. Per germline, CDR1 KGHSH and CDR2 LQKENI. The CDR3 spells CASSPVAGQGTEAFF. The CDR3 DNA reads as TGTGCCAGCTCACCCGTGGCGGGACAGGGTACTGAAGCTTTCTTT.

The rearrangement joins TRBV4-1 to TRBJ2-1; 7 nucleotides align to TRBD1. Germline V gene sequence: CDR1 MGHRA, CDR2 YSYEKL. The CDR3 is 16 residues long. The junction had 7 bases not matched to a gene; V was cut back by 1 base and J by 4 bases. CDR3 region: CASSQVGRGQYNEQFF. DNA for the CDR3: TGCGCCAGCAGCCAAGTAGGTAGGGGACAGTACAATGAGCAGTTCTTC.

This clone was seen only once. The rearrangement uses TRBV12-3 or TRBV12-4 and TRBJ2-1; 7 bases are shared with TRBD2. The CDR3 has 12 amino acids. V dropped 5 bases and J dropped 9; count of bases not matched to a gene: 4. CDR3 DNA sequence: TGTGCCAGCAGTCCACTAGCGATTGAGCAGTTCTTC. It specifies CASSPLAIEQFF.

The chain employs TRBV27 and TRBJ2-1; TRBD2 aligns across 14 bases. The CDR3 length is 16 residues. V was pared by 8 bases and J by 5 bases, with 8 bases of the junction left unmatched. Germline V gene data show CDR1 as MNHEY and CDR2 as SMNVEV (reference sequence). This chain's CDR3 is CASRPGTSGGHNEQFF. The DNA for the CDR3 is TGTGCCAGCCGTCCCGGGACTAGCGGGGGCCACAATGAGCAGTTCTTC.

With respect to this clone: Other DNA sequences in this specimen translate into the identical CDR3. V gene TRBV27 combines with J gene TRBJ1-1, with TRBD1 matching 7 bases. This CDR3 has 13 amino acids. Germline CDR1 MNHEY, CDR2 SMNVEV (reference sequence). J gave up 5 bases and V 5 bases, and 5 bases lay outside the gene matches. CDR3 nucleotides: TGTGCCAGCAGTCTAACAGGGGAAACTGAAGCTTTCTTT. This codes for CASSLTGETEAFF.

CDR3 amino acids: CASSLGQAYSNQPQHF. CDR3 in DNA: TGTGCCAGCAGCCTGGGACAGGCCTATAGCAATCAGCCCCAGCATTTT. V is TRBV3-1 (or the pseudogene TRBV3-2) and J is TRBJ1-5; 8 positions agree with TRBD1. The CDR3 contains 16 residues. The germline CDR1 and CDR2 sequences are LGHDT and YNNKEL (reference sequence). Losses at the gene ends were 4 bases for V and 0 bases for J; bases not matched to a gene: 5.

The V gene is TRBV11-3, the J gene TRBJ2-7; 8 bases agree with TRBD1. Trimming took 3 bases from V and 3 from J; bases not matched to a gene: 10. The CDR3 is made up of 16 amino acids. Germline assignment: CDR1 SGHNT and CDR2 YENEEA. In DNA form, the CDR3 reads TGTGCCAGCAGCTTCGATGGGCAGGGGGCTTTCTACGAGCAGTACTTC. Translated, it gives CASSFDGQGAFYEQYF.

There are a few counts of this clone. The CDR3 bases are TGCGCCAGCAGCCAGGGGTCCAGCGGGAGGGACAGTGAGCAGTTCTTC. Protein: CASSQGSSGRDSEQFF. The J gene is TRBJ2-1, the V gene TRBV4-1; TRBD2 matches at 10 bases. After removal of 3 bases from V and 9 bases from J, the junction contained 11 bases not matched to a gene. CDR1 and CDR2 from the germline V gene are MGHRA and YSYEKL. The length of the CDR3 is 16 residues.

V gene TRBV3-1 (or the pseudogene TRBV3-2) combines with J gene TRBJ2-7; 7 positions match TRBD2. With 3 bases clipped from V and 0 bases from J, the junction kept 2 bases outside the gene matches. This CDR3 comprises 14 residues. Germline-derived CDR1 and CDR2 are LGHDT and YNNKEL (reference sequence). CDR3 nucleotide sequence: TGTGCCAGCAGCCATGGCGGGAGCTCCTACGAGCAGTACTTC. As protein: CASSHGGSSYEQYF.

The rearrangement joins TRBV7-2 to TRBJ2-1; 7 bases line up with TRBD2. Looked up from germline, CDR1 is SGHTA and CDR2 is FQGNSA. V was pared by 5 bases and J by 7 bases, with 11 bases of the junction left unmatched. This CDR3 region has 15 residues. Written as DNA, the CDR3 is TGTGCCAGCAGCCCGGGACTACTAAAAAGAAATGAGCAGTTCTTC. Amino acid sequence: CASSPGLLKRNEQFF.

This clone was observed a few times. The chain's CDR3 is CASSPITVLDQPQHF. For the CDR3, the DNA is TGTGCCAGCTCACCAATCACAGTTCTTGATCAGCCCCAGCATTTT. The chain joins TRBV18 to TRBJ1-5; D gene ambiguous. CDR3 length: 15 residues. From germline, CDR1 is KGHSH and CDR2 LQKENI. Trimming took off 2 bases at V and 5 bases at J, with 13 bases between the two ends.

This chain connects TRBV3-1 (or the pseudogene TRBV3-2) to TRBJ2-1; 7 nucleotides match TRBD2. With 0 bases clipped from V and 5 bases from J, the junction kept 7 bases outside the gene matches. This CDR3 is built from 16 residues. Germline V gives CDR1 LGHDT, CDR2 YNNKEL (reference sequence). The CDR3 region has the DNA TGTGCCAGCAGCCAAGATCCACTAGCGCGAAACAATGAGCAGTTCTTC. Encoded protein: CASSQDPLARNNEQFF.

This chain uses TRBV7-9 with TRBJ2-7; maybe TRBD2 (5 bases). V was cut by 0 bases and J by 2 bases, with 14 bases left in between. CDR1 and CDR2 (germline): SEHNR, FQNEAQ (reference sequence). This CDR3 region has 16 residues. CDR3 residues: CASSLAVRRGTYEQYF. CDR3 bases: TGTGCCAGCAGCTTAGCGGTCAGGAGAGGGACCTACGAGCAGTACTTC.

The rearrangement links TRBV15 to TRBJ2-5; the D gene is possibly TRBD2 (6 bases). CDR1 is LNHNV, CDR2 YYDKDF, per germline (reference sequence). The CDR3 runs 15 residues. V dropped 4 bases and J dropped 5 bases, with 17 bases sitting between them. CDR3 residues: CATSTEEGFRETQYF. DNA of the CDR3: TGTGCCACCAGCACAGAGGAGGGATTTCGGGAGACCCAGTACTTC.

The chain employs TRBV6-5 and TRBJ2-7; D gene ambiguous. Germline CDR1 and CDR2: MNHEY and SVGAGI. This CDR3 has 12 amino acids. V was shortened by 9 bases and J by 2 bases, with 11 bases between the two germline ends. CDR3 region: CASRSATYEQYF. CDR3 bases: TGTGCCAGTCGGTCCGCCACCTACGAGCAGTACTTC.

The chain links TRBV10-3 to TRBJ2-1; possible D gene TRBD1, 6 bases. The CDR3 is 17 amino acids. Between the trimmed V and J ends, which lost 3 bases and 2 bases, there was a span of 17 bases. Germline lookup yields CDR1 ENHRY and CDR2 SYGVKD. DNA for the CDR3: TGTGCCATCAGTGAACCGAGCAGAGGGGGTCCCTACAATGAGCAGTTCTTC. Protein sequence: CAISEPSRGGPYNEQFF.